The entry below describes one T cell receptor beta chain. Its antigen is still unknown. This entry is derived from a study of breast tumors, draining lymph nodes, adjacent tissues. This CDR3 spans 12 amino acids. Trimming stripped 0 bases from V and 9 bases from J, with 6 bases between. Germline V gene lookup returns CDR1 SGHAT and CDR2 FQNNGV. Study-wide points: Data fit most tumor T cells coming from lymph node, expanding in tumor. Compared with basal-like, luminal-like tumors shared significantly more repertoire with nontumor tissue. That most tumor T cells come from lymph nodes remained unproven. Tumors had less TCR diversity than lymph nodes, more than nontumor tissue.

Axillary draining lymph nodes of breast cancer patients supplied the node samples. TCRdb re-called the multiplex PCR reads through MiXCR, storing one row per CDR3 protein. Of 200,000 to 250,000 distinct CDR3 sequences in the sample, under 40% were seen once. This chain uses TRBV11-2 with TRBJ2-1, with D uncertain. The sequence was obtained from a female donor with breast cancer. Some clones in this sample may be carry-over from other donors' samples. The sample was axillary lymph node tissue. This CDR3 is CASSLEVGEQFF. The CDR3 bases are TGTGCCAGCAGCTTAGAGGTCGGTGAGCAGTTCTTC.